A selection of T cell receptor beta chains follows, all from one sample in a study of T-cell reconstitution after alpha-beta-depleted transplantation in children. TCRdb independently ran MiXCR on the PCR reads; one entry per CDR3 protein. Of about 300,000 distinct CDR3 sequences in the sample, 9.5% to 13% were seen once. The material sequenced was PBMCs, taken before TCRalphabeta/CD19-depleted stem cell transplant. These receptors were obtained from a boy in the first two years of life with acute myeloid leukemia, due to receive a stem cell transplant. CDR3s include the opening cysteine and the closing phenylalanine or tryptophan. The D gene is left open where the match is weak. A row's size may be missing; if present it is once, few, many or a size class.

cdr3_aa	cdr3_nt	clone_size	d_call	v_call	j_call
CSATSGGRETQYF	TGCAGTGCTACCAGCGGGGGCCGGGAGACCCAGTACTTC	many	TRBD2	TRBV20-1	TRBJ2-5
CASSLDIRDRGSYNSPLHF	TGTGCCAGCAGCTTAGACATCCGGGACAGGGGGTCCTATAATTCACCCCTCCACTTT	many	TRBD1	TRBV11-2	TRBJ1-6
CASSSSGRITDTQYF	TGTGCCAGCAGTTCTAGCGGGAGGATCACAGATACGCAGTATTTT	many	TRBD2	TRBV12-3/TRBV12-4	TRBJ2-3
CASSSGVDYEQYF	TGTGCCAGCAGTTCCGGGGTCGACTACGAGCAGTACTTC	many	NA	TRBV6-5	TRBJ2-7
CASSTPGSTEAFF	TGTGCCAGCAGCACCCCGGGGTCCACTGAAGCTTTCTTT	many	NA	TRBV7-2	TRBJ1-1
CSARDDRDNSPLHF	TGCAGTGCTAGAGATGACAGGGACAATTCACCCCTCCACTTT	many	TRBD1	TRBV20-1	TRBJ1-6
CAISESVGYEQYF	TGTGCCATCAGTGAGTCCGTGGGGTACGAGCAGTACTTC	many	NA	TRBV10-3	TRBJ2-7
CSASGTEPSTDTQYF	TGCAGTGCTAGCGGGACTGAACCTAGCACAGATACGCAGTATTTT	NA	NA	TRBV20-1	TRBJ2-3
CSSSLEVGANTEAFF	TGTTCCAGCAGCTTGGAGGTGGGGGCGAACACTGAAGCTTTCTTT	many	NA	TRBV5-4	TRBJ1-1
CSVDVVQYTSTDTQYF	TGCAGCGTTGATGTGGTACAATACACTAGCACAGATACGCAGTATTTT	large	NA	TRBV29-1	TRBJ2-3
CASSDTWGSNTGELFF	TGTGCCAGCAGCGACACATGGGGATCGAACACCGGGGAGCTGTTTTTT	many	NA	TRBV9	TRBJ2-2
CSARTSGTDTQYF	TGCAGTGCTAGGACTAGCGGCACAGATACGCAGTATTTT	many	TRBD2	TRBV20-1	TRBJ2-3
CASSVLAGLNEQFF	TGTGCCAGCAGCGTACTAGCGGGGCTCAATGAGCAGTTCTTC	many	TRBD2	TRBV7-9	TRBJ2-1
CASSTPYEGNIQYF	TGTGCCAGTAGTACCCCATATGAGGGAAACATTCAGTACTTC	few	NA	TRBV19	TRBJ2-4
CASSRDTTYGYTF	TGTGCCAGCAGCCGGGACACGACTTATGGCTACACCTTC	NA	NA	TRBV27	TRBJ1-2
CASSLQAGQSREQYF	TGTGCCAGCAGCTTACAGGCGGGTCAAAGCCGCGAGCAGTACTTC	many	NA	TRBV7-9	TRBJ2-7
CASSSGAPGYGYTF	TGTGCCAGCAGCTCCGGGGCACCCGGCTATGGCTACACCTTC	many	NA	TRBV7-2	TRBJ1-2
CAITNLPGPLDEQYF	TGTGCCATCACCAATTTGCCGGGACCGCTTGACGAGCAGTACTTC	NA	NA	TRBV10-3	TRBJ2-7
CASSPLPAPAGGYEQYF	TGTGCCAGCAGTCCCCTTCCCGCCCCAGCGGGGGGATACGAGCAGTACTTC	many	TRBD2	TRBV27	TRBJ2-7
CSARAGGSSNQPQHF	TGCAGTGCTAGAGCAGGGGGAAGTAGCAATCAGCCCCAGCATTTT	few	TRBD1	TRBV20-1	TRBJ1-5
CASSEPGGAGGYEQYF	TGCGCCAGCAGTGAGCCCGGTGGAGCGGGAGGGTACGAGCAGTACTTC	many	TRBD2	TRBV10-2	TRBJ2-7
CSVTGPSGSWEQYF	TGCAGCGTCACCGGGCCTAGCGGGAGCTGGGAGCAGTACTTC	few	TRBD2	TRBV29-1	TRBJ2-7
CAISESKAGELFF	TGTGCCATCAGTGAGTCTAAGGCCGGGGAGCTGTTTTTT	NA	NA	TRBV10-3	TRBJ2-2
CASSRGGSPGNTIYF	TGTGCCAGCAGCCGAGGGGGCTCGCCGGGAAACACCATATATTTT	NA	TRBD1	TRBV12-3/TRBV12-4	TRBJ1-3
CASSQEGPGTDTQYF	TGTGCCAGCAGCCAAGAGGGACCCGGCACAGATACGCAGTATTTT	many	NA	TRBV4-2	TRBJ2-3
CASSGTSGIYEQFF	TGTGCCAGCAGCGGGACTAGCGGGATATATGAGCAGTTCTTC	many	TRBD2	TRBV12-3/TRBV12-4	TRBJ2-1
CASSSWTSPSTDTQYF	TGTGCCAGCAGTTCCTGGACTAGCCCAAGCACAGATACGCAGTATTTT	NA	TRBD2	TRBV6-2/TRBV6-3	TRBJ2-3